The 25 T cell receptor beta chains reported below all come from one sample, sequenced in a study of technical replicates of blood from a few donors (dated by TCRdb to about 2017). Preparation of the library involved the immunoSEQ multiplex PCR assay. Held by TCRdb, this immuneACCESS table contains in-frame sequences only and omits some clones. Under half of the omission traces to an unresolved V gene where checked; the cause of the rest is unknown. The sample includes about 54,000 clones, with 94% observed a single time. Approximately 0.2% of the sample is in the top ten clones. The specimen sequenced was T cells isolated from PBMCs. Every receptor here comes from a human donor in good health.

The CDR3 DNA reads TGTGCCAGCAGCTTGCAGGGGGCGACAATCTATGGCTACACCTTC. Translating gives CASSLQGATIYGYTF. The chain joins TRBV5-5 to TRBJ1-2, with 8 bases that match TRBD1. The CDR3 has 15 residues. Germline CDR1 reads SGHKS; CDR2 reads YYEKEE (reference sequence). J lost 4 bases, V lost 1 base, and 6 bases had no gene match.

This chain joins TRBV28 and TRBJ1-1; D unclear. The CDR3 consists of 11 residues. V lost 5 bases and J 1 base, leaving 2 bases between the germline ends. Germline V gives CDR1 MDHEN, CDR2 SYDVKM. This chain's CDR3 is CASSRNTEAFF. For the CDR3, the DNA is TGTGCCAGCAGTCGGAACACTGAAGCTTTCTTT.

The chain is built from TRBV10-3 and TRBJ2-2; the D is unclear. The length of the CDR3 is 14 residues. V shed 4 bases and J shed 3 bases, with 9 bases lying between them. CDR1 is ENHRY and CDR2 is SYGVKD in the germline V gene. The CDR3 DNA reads TGTGCCATCAGTGGGGCCACTTACACCGGGGAGCTGTTTTTT. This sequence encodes CAISGATYTGELFF.

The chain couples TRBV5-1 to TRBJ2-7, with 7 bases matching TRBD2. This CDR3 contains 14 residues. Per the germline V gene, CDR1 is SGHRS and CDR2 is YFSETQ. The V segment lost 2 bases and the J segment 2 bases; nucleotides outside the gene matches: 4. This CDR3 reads CASSLSGVAYEQYF. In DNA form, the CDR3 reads TGCGCCAGCAGCTTAAGCGGGGTTGCCTACGAGCAGTACTTC.

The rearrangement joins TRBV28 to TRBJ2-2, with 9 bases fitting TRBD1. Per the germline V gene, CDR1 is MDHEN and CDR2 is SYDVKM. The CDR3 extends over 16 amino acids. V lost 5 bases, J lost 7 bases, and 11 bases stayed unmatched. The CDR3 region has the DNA TGTGCCAGCAGTCTCCCGGGACAGGGTCAGATCGGGGAGCTGTTTTTT. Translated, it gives CASSLPGQGQIGELFF.

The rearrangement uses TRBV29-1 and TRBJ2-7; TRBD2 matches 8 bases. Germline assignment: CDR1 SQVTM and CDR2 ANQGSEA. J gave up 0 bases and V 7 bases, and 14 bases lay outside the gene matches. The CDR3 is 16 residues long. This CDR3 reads CSAGYFGTRSSYEQYF. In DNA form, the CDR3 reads TGCAGCGCAGGATACTTCGGGACTAGAAGCTCCTACGAGCAGTACTTC.

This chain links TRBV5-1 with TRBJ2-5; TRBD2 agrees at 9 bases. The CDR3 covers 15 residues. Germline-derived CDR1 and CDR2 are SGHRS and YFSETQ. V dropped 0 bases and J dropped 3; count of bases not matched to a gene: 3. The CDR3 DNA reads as TGCGCCAGCAGCTTGGGACTAGCGGCCGAAGAGACCCAGTACTTC. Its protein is CASSLGLAAEETQYF.

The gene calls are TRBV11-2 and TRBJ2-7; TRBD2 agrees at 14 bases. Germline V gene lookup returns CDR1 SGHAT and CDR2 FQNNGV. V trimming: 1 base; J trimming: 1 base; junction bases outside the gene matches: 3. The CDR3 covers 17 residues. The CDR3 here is CASSLGTSGGSSYEQYF. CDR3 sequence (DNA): TGTGCCAGCAGCTTAGGGACTAGCGGGGGGTCATCCTACGAGCAGTACTTC.

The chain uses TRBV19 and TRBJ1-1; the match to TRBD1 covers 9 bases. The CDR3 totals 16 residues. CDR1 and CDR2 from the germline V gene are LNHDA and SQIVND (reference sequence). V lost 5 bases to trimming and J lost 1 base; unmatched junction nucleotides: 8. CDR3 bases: TGTGCCAGTAGTGGGGACAGGGTCATAACGAACACTGAAGCTTTCTTT. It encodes CASSGDRVITNTEAFF. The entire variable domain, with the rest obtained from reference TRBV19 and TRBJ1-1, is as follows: DGGITQSPKYLFRKEGQNVTLSCEQNLNHDAMYWYRQDPGQGLRLIYYSQIVNDFQKGDIAEGYSVSREKKESFPLTVTSAQKNPTAFYLCASSGDRVITNTEAFFGQGTRLTVV.

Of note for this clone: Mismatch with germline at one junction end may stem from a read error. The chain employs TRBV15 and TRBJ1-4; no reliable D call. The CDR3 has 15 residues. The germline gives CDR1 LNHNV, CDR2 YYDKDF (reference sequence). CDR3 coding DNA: TGTGCCACCAGCCGAGACCTTTCAGCTAATGAAAAACTGTTTTTT. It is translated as CATSRDLSANEKLFF.

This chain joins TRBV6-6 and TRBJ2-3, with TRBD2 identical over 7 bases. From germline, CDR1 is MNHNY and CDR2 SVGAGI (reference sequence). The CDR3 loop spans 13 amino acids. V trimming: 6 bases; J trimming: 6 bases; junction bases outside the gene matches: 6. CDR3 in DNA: TGTGCCAGCAGCTGGGGGGGTTCGGATACGCAGTATTTT. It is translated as CASSWGGSDTQYF.

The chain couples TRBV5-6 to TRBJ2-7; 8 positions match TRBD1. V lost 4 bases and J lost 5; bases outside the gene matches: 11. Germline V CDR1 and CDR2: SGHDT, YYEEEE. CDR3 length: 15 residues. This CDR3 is CASSINPGQDHEQYF. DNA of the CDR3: TGTGCCAGCAGCATCAACCCGGGACAGGACCACGAGCAGTACTTC. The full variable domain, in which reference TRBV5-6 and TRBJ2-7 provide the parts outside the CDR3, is DAGVTQSPTHLIKTRGQQVTLRCSPKSGHDTVSWYQQALGQGPQFIFQYYEEEERQRGNFPDRFSGHQFPNYSSELNVNALLLGDSALYLCASSINPGQDHEQYFGPGTRLTVT.

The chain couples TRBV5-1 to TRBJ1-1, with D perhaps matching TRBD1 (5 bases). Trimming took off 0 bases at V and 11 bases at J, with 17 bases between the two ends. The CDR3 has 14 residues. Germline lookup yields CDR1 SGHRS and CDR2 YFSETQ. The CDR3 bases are TGCGCCAGCAGCTTGGACCAGGGTGTGGGTTTGGCTTTCTTT. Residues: CASSLDQGVGLAFF.

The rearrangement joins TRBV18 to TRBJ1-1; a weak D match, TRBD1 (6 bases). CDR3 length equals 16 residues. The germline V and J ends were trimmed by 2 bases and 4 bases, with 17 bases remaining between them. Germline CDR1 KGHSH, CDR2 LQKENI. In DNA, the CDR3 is TGTGCCAGCTCACCATTTGAGAGCAGGGGTACCACTGAAGCTTTCTTT. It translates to CASSPFESRGTTEAFF. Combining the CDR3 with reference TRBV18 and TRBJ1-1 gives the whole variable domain NAGVMQNPRHLVRRRGQEARLRCSPMKGHSHVYWYRQLPEEGLKFMVYLQKENIIDESGMPKERFSAEFPKEGPSILRIQQVVRGDSAAYFCASSPFESRGTTEAFFGQGTRLTVV.

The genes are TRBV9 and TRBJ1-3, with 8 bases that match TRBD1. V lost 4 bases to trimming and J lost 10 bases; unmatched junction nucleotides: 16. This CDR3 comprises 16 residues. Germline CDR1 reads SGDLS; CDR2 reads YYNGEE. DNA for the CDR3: TGTGCCAGCAGCCCGACAGGACAGGGCTCACTGGGAACCATATATTTT. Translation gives CASSPTGQGSLGTIYF.

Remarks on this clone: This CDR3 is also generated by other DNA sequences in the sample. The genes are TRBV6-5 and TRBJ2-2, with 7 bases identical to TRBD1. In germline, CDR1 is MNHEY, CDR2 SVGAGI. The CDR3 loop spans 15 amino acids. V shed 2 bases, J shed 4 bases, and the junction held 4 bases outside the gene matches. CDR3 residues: CASSYRQGSTGELFF. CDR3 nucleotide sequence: TGTGCCAGCAGTTACCGACAGGGAAGCACCGGGGAGCTGTTTTTT.

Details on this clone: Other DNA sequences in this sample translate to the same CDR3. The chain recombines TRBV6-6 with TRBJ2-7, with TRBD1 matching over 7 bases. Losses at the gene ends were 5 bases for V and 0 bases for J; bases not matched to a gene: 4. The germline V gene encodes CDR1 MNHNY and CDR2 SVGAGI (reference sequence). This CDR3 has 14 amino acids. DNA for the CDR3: TGTGCCAGCAGTCCCCGACAGGGCTCCTACGAGCAGTACTTC. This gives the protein CASSPRQGSYEQYF.

The CDR3 is CASRAGLAGNPVPSTDTQYF. The CDR3 coding sequence is TGTGCCAGCAGGGCCGGACTAGCGGGGAACCCTGTCCCTAGCACAGATACGCAGTATTTT. The chain joins TRBV14 to TRBJ2-3; 12 bases agree with TRBD2. Germline V lookup: CDR1 SGHDN, CDR2 FVKESK. With V trimmed by 6 bases and J by 0 bases, 16 bases remained unmatched. The CDR3 is 20 amino acids.

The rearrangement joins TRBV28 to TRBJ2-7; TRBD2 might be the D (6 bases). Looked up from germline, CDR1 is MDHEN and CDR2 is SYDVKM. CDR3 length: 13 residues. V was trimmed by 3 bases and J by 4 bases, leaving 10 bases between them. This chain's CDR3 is CASSFGLSYEQYF. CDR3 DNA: TGTGCCAGCAGTTTTGGACTATCATACGAGCAGTACTTC.

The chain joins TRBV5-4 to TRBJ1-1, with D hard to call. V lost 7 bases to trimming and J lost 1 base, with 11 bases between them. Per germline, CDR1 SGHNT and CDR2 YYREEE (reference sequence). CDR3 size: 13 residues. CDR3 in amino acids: CASGREGNTEAFF. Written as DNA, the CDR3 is TGTGCCAGCGGTCGCGAGGGGAACACTGAAGCTTTCTTT.

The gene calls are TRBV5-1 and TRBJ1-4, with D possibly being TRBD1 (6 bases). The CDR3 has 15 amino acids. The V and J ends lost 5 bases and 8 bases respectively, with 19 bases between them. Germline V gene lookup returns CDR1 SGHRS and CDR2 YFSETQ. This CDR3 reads CASRPGTSSGEKLFF. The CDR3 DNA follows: TGCGCCAGCAGGCCCGGGACATCCTCGGGGGAAAAACTGTTTTTT.

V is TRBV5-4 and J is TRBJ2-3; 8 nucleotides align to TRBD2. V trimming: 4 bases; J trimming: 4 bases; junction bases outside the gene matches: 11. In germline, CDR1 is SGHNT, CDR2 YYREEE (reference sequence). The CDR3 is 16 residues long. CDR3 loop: CASSPGGGRMADTQYF. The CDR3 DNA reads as TGTGCCAGCAGCCCGGGGGGCGGGAGGATGGCAGATACGCAGTATTTT.

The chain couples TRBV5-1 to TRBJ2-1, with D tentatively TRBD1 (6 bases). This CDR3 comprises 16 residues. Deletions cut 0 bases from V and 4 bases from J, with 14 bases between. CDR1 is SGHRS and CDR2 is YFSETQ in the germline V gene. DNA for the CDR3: TGCGCCAGCAGCTTGGGGACAGCATATAATTACAATGAGCAGTTCTTC. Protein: CASSLGTAYNYNEQFF.

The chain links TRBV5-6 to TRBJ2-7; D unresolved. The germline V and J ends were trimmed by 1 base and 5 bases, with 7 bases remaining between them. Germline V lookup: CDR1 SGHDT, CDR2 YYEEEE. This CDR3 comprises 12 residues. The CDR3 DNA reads TGTGCCAGCAGCTTGAGCGTCGACGAGCAGTACTTC. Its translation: CASSLSVDEQYF.

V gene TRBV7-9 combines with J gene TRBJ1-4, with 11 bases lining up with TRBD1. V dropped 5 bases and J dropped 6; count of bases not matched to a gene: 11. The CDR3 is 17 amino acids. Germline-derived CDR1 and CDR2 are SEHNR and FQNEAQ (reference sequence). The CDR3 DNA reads TGTGCCAGCAGCATAAAAGGACAGGGGGCGAAGTATGAAAAACTGTTTTTT. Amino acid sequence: CASSIKGQGAKYEKLFF. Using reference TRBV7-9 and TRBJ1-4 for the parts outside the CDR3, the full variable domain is DTGVSQNPRHKITKRGQNVTFRCDPISEHNRLYWYRQTLGQGPEFLTYFQNEAQLEKSRLLSDRFSAERPKGSFSTLEIQRTEQGDSAMYLCASSIKGQGAKYEKLFFGSGTQLSVL.